The 30 T cell receptor beta chains presented below share a single source sample, sequenced in a study of CD8+CD57+ T cells in acquired aplastic anemia. Genomic DNA was employed as the template in profiling TCR beta VDJ and CDR3. TCRdb ran MiXCR on the reads and lists one entry per CDR3 protein. The table includes 150,000 to 200,000 distinct CDR3 sequences, 35% to 55% detected once. Source material: sorted CD4+, CD8+, or CD8+CD57+ T cells (not recorded which) from PBMCs. The receptors shown here come from a human donor in good health.

This clonotype was recorded at least ten times. The chain joins TRBV6-5 to TRBJ2-3; D perhaps matches TRBD2 (5 bases). Germline-derived CDR1 and CDR2 are MNHEY and SVGAGI. V was clipped by 2 bases and J by 0 bases, with 12 bases between them. This CDR3 comprises 16 residues. The DNA of the CDR3 is TGTGCCAGCAGTTACAGGCGGGTTGCTAGCACAGATACGCAGTATTTT. It is translated as CASSYRRVASTDTQYF.

J is TRBJ2-7 and V is TRBV19; 7 bases agree with TRBD1. Trimming cost V 10 bases and J 1 base; bases outside gene matches: 10. Germline CDR1 and CDR2: LNHDA and SQIVND (reference sequence). The CDR3 has 14 residues. CDR3 protein: CATSPGQVSYEQYF. For the CDR3, the DNA is TGTGCCACCTCTCCCGGACAGGTATCCTACGAGCAGTACTTC.

The sample holds many counts of this clonotype. The gene calls are TRBV24-1 and TRBJ1-4; D perhaps matches TRBD1 (6 bases). The V end was cut by 4 bases, the J end by 7 bases, with 15 bases between. CDR3 length: 15 residues. The germline V gene encodes CDR1 KGHDR and CDR2 SFDVKD. As DNA, the CDR3 is TGTGCCACCAGTGACGGTTGGGGGCGCGGTGAAAAACTGTTTTTT. Translated, it gives CATSDGWGRGEKLFF.

The chain joins TRBV7-9 to TRBJ2-7; D unclear. Germline V gives CDR1 SEHNR, CDR2 FQNEAQ (reference sequence). Trimming took off 3 bases at V and 5 bases at J, with 8 bases between the two ends. This CDR3 has 12 residues. The CDR3 loop is CASSFLFHEQYF. CDR3 nucleotide sequence: TGTGCCAGCAGCTTTCTTTTCCACGAGCAGTACTTC.

With respect to this clonotype: A junction end diverges from the germline sequence, so it may reflect a read error. The chain employs TRBV12-3 or TRBV12-4 and TRBJ1-4; unclear D gene. This CDR3 is 12 amino acids long. CDR3 sequence (DNA): TGTGCCAGCAGTTCGGGTGGAACCCCTCCTCGTTTT. Translating gives CASSSGGTPPRF.

The chain uses TRBV25-1 and TRBJ1-2, with a weak D call TRBD1 (6 bases). Looked up from germline, CDR1 is MGHDK and CDR2 is SYGVNS. The CDR3 is 16 amino acids. V lost 2 bases and J 2 bases, leaving 15 bases between the germline ends. The CDR3 protein is CASSERGNRANYGYTF. The CDR3 coding sequence is TGTGCCAGCAGTGAAAGGGGAAACAGGGCCAACTATGGCTACACCTTC.

This clonotype was observed at least ten times. The V gene is TRBV7-2, the J gene TRBJ2-7, with 10 bases that match TRBD1. The V segment lost 6 bases and the J segment 0 bases; nucleotides outside the gene matches: 5. Germline-derived CDR1 and CDR2 are SGHTA and FQGNSA. This CDR3 is built from 15 residues. The CDR3 bases are TGTGCCAGCAGTAAGGACAGGGGGTTCTCCTACGAGCAGTACTTC. It specifies CASSKDRGFSYEQYF. The complete variable domain, with remaining parts taken from reference TRBV7-2 and TRBJ2-7, reads GAGVSQSPSNKVTEKGKDVELRCDPISGHTALYWYRQSLGQGLEFLIYFQGNSAPDKSGLPSDRFSAERTGGSVSTLTIQRTQQEDSAVYLCASSKDRGFSYEQYFGPGTRLTVT.

This clonotype was picked up many times. The gene calls are TRBV12-3 or TRBV12-4 and TRBJ2-1, with 7 bases lining up with TRBD2. The CDR3 length is 15 residues. The V segment lost 6 bases and the J segment 1 base; nucleotides outside the gene matches: 6. CDR3 sequence (DNA): TGTGCCAGCAGACCAGGACTAGGTTCCTACAATGAGCAGTTCTTC. Residues: CASRPGLGSYNEQFF.

This clonotype was seen many times. The rearrangement uses TRBV7-2 and TRBJ1-5, with D uncertain. CDR1 SGHTA and CDR2 FQGNSA come from the germline V gene. V shed 0 bases and J shed 6 bases, with 6 bases lying between them. The CDR3 runs 13 residues. Here the CDR3 reads CASSLARSQPQHF. CDR3 nucleotides: TGTGCCAGCAGCTTAGCCAGGTCTCAGCCCCAGCATTTT.

This clonotype has only a few counts. This may be a read error, as it is one base from a much larger clone. This chain joins TRBV20-1 and TRBJ1-2; maybe TRBD1 (6 bases). In germline, CDR1 is DFQATT, CDR2 SNEGSKA (reference sequence). This CDR3 is built from 13 residues. V was shortened by 3 bases and J by 4 bases, with 12 bases between the two germline ends. This CDR3 is CSASGGQGYGYTF. CDR3 DNA sequence: TGCAGTGCTAGTGGGGGGCAGGGCTATGGCTACACCTTC.

This sequence joins TRBV2 and TRBJ2-3; D call uncertain. Germline CDR1 reads SNHLY; CDR2 reads FYNNEI. Trimming took off 4 bases at V and 4 bases at J, with 6 bases between the two ends. The CDR3 runs to 12 residues. CDR3 DNA: TGTGCCAGCAGTGTCGGGTCAGATACGCAGTATTTT. The encoded protein is CASSVGSDTQYF.

This clonotype was observed many times. V is TRBV7-7 and J is TRBJ2-2; the D gene is possibly TRBD1 (6 bases). The CDR3 is made up of 17 amino acids. Trimming cost V 5 bases and J 1 base, with 17 bases left between them. The germline CDR1 and CDR2 sequences are SSHAT and FNYEAQ (reference sequence). The CDR3: CASSGNSGQENTGELFF. CDR3 bases: TGTGCCAGCAGCGGAAATTCGGGACAAGAGAACACCGGGGAGCTGTTTTTT. The full variable domain, with the rest looked up from reference TRBV7-7 and TRBJ2-2, is GAGVSQSPRYKVTKRGQDVTLRCDPISSHATLYWYQQALGQGPEFLTYFNYEAQPDKSGLPSDRFSAERPEGSISTLTIQRTEQRDSAMYRCASSGNSGQENTGELFFGEGSRLTVL.

This clonotype was detected many times. The V and J genes are TRBV10-1 and TRBJ2-2; TRBD2 is a possible D gene (7 bases). CDR1 WNHNN and CDR2 SYGVQD come from the germline V gene (reference sequence). Trimming stripped 6 bases from V and 3 bases from J, with 17 bases between. CDR3 length equals 16 residues. Here the CDR3 reads CASSASGGRDTGELFF. CDR3 DNA: TGCGCCAGCAGCGCTTCGGGGGGCCGGGACACCGGGGAGCTGTTTTTT.

This clonotype was seen a few times. This chain links TRBV27 with TRBJ1-6, with D possibly matching TRBD1 (5 bases). The CDR3 covers 16 residues. Germline CDR1 reads MNHEY; CDR2 reads SMNVEV (reference sequence). The germline V and J ends were trimmed by 5 bases and 11 bases, with 22 bases remaining between them. The CDR3 region has the DNA TGTGCCAGCAGTCTCCTGGGTCCCGGGGGGTCCGCACCCCTCCACTTT. Amino acids: CASSLLGPGGSAPLHF.

The rearrangement uses TRBV3-1 and TRBJ2-5, with 11 bases matching TRBD2. The CDR3 length is 14 residues. CDR1 LGHDT and CDR2 YNNKEL come from the germline V gene (reference sequence). V dropped 7 bases and J dropped 5; count of bases not matched to a gene: 6. This CDR3 reads CASKLAGVGETQYF. CDR3 nucleotide sequence: TGTGCCAGCAAACTAGCGGGAGTCGGCGAGACCCAGTACTTC.

The V call is TRBV18, the J call TRBJ1-1; TRBD1 agrees at 7 bases. The CDR3 contains 15 residues. V was clipped by 3 bases and J by 1 base; unmatched bases: 5. CDR1 KGHSH and CDR2 LQKENI come from the germline V gene. For the CDR3, the DNA is TGTGCCAGCTCACCCCGGGACAGCCGGAACACTGAAGCTTTCTTT. As protein: CASSPRDSRNTEAFF. The variable domain in full, with the rest retrieved from reference TRBV18 and TRBJ1-1, is NAGVMQNPRHLVRRRGQEARLRCSPMKGHSHVYWYRQLPEEGLKFMVYLQKENIIDESGMPKERFSAEFPKEGPSILRIQQVVRGDSAAYFCASSPRDSRNTEAFFGQGTRLTVV.

This clonotype was observed many times. V gene TRBV19 combines with J gene TRBJ1-5, with D uncertain. V gave up 5 bases and J gave up 6 bases, with 11 bases separating them. Per the germline V gene, CDR1 is LNHDA and CDR2 is SQIVND (reference sequence). CDR3 length equals 13 residues. The CDR3 is CASSESLGQPQHF. For the CDR3, the DNA is TGTGCCAGTAGTGAATCCCTTGGTCAGCCCCAGCATTTT.

This clonotype has more than one count but fewer than ten. This chain links TRBV4-1 with TRBJ1-3; 7 bases line up with TRBD1. The CDR3 is 18 residues long. With 1 base clipped from V and 1 base from J, the junction kept 10 bases outside the gene matches. Germline CDR1 MGHRA, CDR2 YSYEKL. Written as DNA, the CDR3 is TGCGCCAGCAGCCAAGGCATAGCCAGGGGGTTGTCTGGAAACACCATATATTTT. It is translated as CASSQGIARGLSGNTIYF.

About this clonotype itself: This may be a read error, as it is one base from a much larger clone. The chain employs TRBV24-1 and TRBJ1-4, with D unresolved. Germline CDR1 KGHDR, CDR2 SFDVKD. This CDR3 contains 13 residues. CDR3 protein: CATNDGYNGKLFF. The DNA for the CDR3 is TGTGCCACCAACGACGGATATAATGGAAAACTGTTTTTT.

In its sample, this clonotype was seen many times. The rearrangement joins TRBV5-1 to TRBJ1-3, with TRBD1 matching 8 bases. Germline-derived CDR1 and CDR2 are SGHRS and YFSETQ. There are 16 residues in the CDR3. V was clipped by 0 bases and J by 3 bases; unmatched bases: 5. The CDR3 sequence: CASSLAYGQGGNTIYF. In DNA, the CDR3 is TGCGCCAGCAGCTTGGCCTACGGACAGGGTGGAAACACCATATATTTT.

This chain joins TRBV6-1 and TRBJ1-4, with a possible D match to TRBD1 (5 bases). Per the germline V gene, CDR1 is MNHNS and CDR2 is SASEGT. CDR3 length: 14 residues. Trimming removed 7 bases from V and 8 bases from J, with 17 bases in between. DNA of the CDR3: TGTGCCAGCATAAGGGGACTGACCTACGAAAAACTGTTTTTT. The encoded protein is CASIRGLTYEKLFF.

Concerning this clonotype itself: Because the CDR3 is missing its conserved closing phenylalanine or tryptophan, this is likely a read error. The chain employs TRBV6-1 and TRBJ2-1, with 13 bases fitting TRBD2. The CDR3 runs 16 residues. V lost 7 bases, J lost 4 bases, and 7 bases stayed unmatched. CDR1 is MNHNS and CDR2 is SASEGT in the germline V gene. The CDR3 coding sequence is TGTGCCAGCAATCGGGGACTAGCGGGGAGATACAATGAGCAGTTCCTC. Translation: CASNRGLAGRYNEQFL.

Many counts were recorded for this clonotype. The chain uses TRBV28 and TRBJ1-6; D is undetermined. The ends were cut back, 2 bases at V and 5 bases at J, with 13 bases in the middle. Germline V lookup: CDR1 MDHEN, CDR2 SYDVKM. The CDR3 sequence is 16 residues long. The CDR3 coding sequence is TGTGCCAGCAGTTTAAGGCTCAGCTTGAATAATTCACCCCTCCACTTT. Residues: CASSLRLSLNNSPLHF.

This chain uses TRBV7-6 with TRBJ2-1, with D unclear. V dropped 1 base and J dropped 0 bases, with 7 bases sitting between them. The CDR3 runs to 15 residues. Looked up from germline, CDR1 is SGHVS and CDR2 is FNYEAQ. The CDR3 DNA reads TGTGCCAGCAGCTTAGACGTCCGCTCCTACAATGAGCAGTTCTTC. It specifies CASSLDVRSYNEQFF.

The V call is TRBV9, the J call TRBJ2-7; D is unresolved. Germline CDR1 is SGDLS and CDR2 is YYNGEE. Between the trimmed V and J ends, which lost 4 bases and 4 bases, there was a span of 12 bases. This CDR3 has 13 residues. In DNA, the CDR3 is TGTGCCAGCAGCCCAACTATAAGTTACGAGCAGTACTTC. Translating it yields CASSPTISYEQYF.

The V call is TRBV4-3, the J call TRBJ2-6, with D tentatively TRBD1 (5 bases). The CDR3 is 16 amino acids. V shed 1 base and J shed 2 bases, with 9 bases lying between them. Germline V gene sequence: CDR1 LGHNA, CDR2 YSLEER. The DNA for the CDR3 is TGCGCCAGCAGCCAAGCTAAGGGGACTGGGGCCAACGTCCTGACTTTC. Translation: CASSQAKGTGANVLTF.

The chain is built from TRBV15 and TRBJ2-1; TRBD2 matches 9 bases. Germline CDR1 and CDR2: LNHNV and YYDKDF (reference sequence). Germline trimming cut 10 bases from V and 2 bases from J; bases unmatched to any gene: 12. This CDR3 spans 16 amino acids. CDR3 DNA: TGTGCCAGCTCACCACCGGCTAGCGGGACCTACAATGAGCAGTTCTTC. It encodes CASSPPASGTYNEQFF. Looking up the rest from reference TRBV15 and TRBJ2-1 gives the full variable domain: DAMVIQNPRYQVTQFGKPVTLSCSQTLNHNVMYWYQQKSSQAPKLLFHYYDKDFNNEADTPDNFQSRRPNTSFCFLDIRSPGLGDTAMYLCASSPPASGTYNEQFFGPGTRLTVL.

The V call is TRBV10-3, the J call TRBJ2-5; a possible D gene is TRBD1 (6 bases). CDR3 length equals 12 residues. Germline V gene lookup returns CDR1 ENHRY and CDR2 SYGVKD. The V gene lost 10 bases and the J gene lost 7 bases, with 16 bases spanning the gap. CDR3 residues: CASKGSQGTQYF. The CDR3 DNA follows: TGTGCCAGTAAGGGCTCACAGGGGACCCAGTACTTC.

The V call is TRBV2, the J call TRBJ2-7, with a possible D match to TRBD1 (5 bases). V lost 6 bases to trimming and J lost 7 bases, with 19 bases between them. Germline CDR1 SNHLY, CDR2 FYNNEI. This CDR3 is 14 amino acids long. The CDR3 region is CASSTPTEFKEQYF. The CDR3 nucleotides are TGTGCCAGCAGCACCCCGACAGAATTCAAGGAGCAGTACTTC.

The chain carries TRBV20-1 and TRBJ2-5; no reliable D call. The V end was cut by 4 bases, the J end by 2 bases, with 5 bases between. There are 11 residues in the CDR3. The germline CDR1 and CDR2 sequences are DFQATT and SNEGSKA (reference sequence). The CDR3 spells CSAIQQETQYF. CDR3 in DNA: TGCAGTGCTATTCAGCAAGAGACCCAGTACTTC.